This TCR beta chain was obtained from a study of cytomegalovirus exposure and HLA in healthy donors. Using immunoSEQ multiplex PCR, the repertoire was profiled, and TCRdb retains in-frame clones only, with some absent. The data contain under 300,000 clones, about 86% of them singletons. The CDR3 has 15 residues. Between the trimmed V and J ends, which lost 6 bases and 5 bases, there was a span of 16 bases. Germline V gives CDR1 MNHEY, CDR2 SVGAGI. The material sequenced was PBMCs. The TCR comes from a woman younger than 30 in good health and CMV-seronegative. The rearrangement joins TRBV6-5 to TRBJ1-4, with unresolved D. The CDR3 DNA reads as TGTGCCAGCAGCCATACCTTTCAGCGAAATGAAAAACTGTTTTTT. Amino acid sequence: CASSHTFQRNEKLFF.